Here is one T cell receptor (beta chain) with its context. Its antigen is as yet unknown. The CDR3 is 15 residues long. Germline loops: CDR1 KGHSH, CDR2 LQKENI. Trimming cost V 3 bases and J 4 bases; bases outside gene matches: 2. The entry originates in a study of T cell responses to AZD1222 COVID-19 vaccine. Libraries were prepared by immunoSEQ multiplex PCR; TCRdb keeps only in-frame clonotypes and omits some of them. The profile shows 150,000 to 200,000 clones, around nine tenths of them singletons. Broader study findings: Spike-specific TCR breadth rose after two AZD1222 doses, and depth rose as well. Among vaccine-associated CD4 TCRs, coverage spanned spike, with dominance at 160-218 and 743-854.

The clonotype originates from an adult who received the MenACWY meningococcal vaccine as a control. Sequenced here: peripheral blood, sampled 28 days after the second dose of the MenACWY control vaccine. V is TRBV18 and J is TRBJ1-4; 10 bases map to TRBD1. The CDR3 DNA reads as TGTGCCAGCTCACCGCGGGACAGGGGTAATGAAAAACTGTTTTTT. It is translated as CASSPRDRGNEKLFF. Looking up the rest from reference TRBV18 and TRBJ1-4 gives the full variable domain: NAGVMQNPRHLVRRRGQEARLRCSPMKGHSHVYWYRQLPEEGLKFMVYLQKENIIDESGMPKERFSAEFPKEGPSILRIQQVVRGDSAAYFCASSPRDRGNEKLFFGSGTQLSVL.